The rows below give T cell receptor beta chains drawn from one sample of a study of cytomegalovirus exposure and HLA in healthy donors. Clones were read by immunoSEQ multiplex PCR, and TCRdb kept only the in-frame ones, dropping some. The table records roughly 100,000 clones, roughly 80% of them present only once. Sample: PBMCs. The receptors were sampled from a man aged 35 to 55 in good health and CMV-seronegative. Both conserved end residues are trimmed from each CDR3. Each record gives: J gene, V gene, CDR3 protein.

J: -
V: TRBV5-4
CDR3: ASSLSALIREQY

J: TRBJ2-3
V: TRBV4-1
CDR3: ASSRQGLSTDTQY

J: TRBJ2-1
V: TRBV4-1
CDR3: ASSQDQTSGAYNEQF

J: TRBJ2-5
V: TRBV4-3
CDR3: ASSQAAGGHETQY

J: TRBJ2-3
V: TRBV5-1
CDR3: ASSSQRGGQGDTQY

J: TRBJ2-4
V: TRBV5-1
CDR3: ASAGTAKNIQY

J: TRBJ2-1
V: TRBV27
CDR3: ATVSGVGENEQF

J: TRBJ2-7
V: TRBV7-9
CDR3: SSSLAGAYEQY

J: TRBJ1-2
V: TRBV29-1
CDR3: SVGAEDWEAGDGYT

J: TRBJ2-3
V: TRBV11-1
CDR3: ASSLAARDTDTQY

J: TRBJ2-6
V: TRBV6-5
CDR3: ASSYGRTGANVLT

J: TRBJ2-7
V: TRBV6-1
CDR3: ASSDLRDNTYEQY

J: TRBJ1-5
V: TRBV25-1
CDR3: ASSELASEPQH

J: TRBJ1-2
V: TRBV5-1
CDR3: ASSVLGDRCDYT

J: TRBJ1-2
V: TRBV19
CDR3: ASSMGTGVGYGYT

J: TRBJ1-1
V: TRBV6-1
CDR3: ASSEYTGVGTEAF

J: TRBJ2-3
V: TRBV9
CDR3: ASSPQGGVVGTDTQY

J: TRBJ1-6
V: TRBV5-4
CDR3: ASSLETGDSPLH

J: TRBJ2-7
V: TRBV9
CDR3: ASSVNGGAGEQY

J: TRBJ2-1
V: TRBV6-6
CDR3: ASSTGTGGVNEQF

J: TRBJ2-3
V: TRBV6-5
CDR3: ASAYGVPTDTQY

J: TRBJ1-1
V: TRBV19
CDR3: ASSLGPEAF